This record covers a single T cell receptor (beta chain). Authors' processing steps: Reference gene primer amplification gave estimated nucleated cell counts. Profiled with immunoSEQ multiplex PCR; TCRdb holds only in-frame clones, not every one. Clone size and V and J calls were adopted from that table, with D and trimming inferred from the DNA. The table has roughly 75,000 clones, approximately 87% seen once. These data are taken from a study of blood T cell repertoires in COVID-19. About the study: Sites across the United States, Italy and Spain contributed samples from acute and convalescent COVID-19.

The V gene's germline CDR1 is MGHRA and CDR2 YSYEKL. The length of the CDR3 is 18 residues. With V trimmed by 0 bases and J by 1 base, 6 bases remained unmatched. The source material was peripheral blood. The receptor's source is an elderly man in a cohort sampled during active COVID-19. The chain combines TRBV4-1 with TRBJ1-5, with TRBD1 matching over 10 bases. For the CDR3, the DNA is TGCGCCAGCAGCCAAGATAGACAGGGGGCCACAAGCAATCAGCCCCAGCATTTT. This sequence encodes CASSQDRQGATSNQPQHF.